Listed below are T cell receptor beta chains from one sample, sequenced in a study of response to subunit inactivated influenza vaccine. A single record per CDR3 protein comes from TCRdb applying MiXCR to the RT-PCR reads. The table has about 700,000 distinct CDR3 sequences, over 11% seen once. Sequencing was performed on PBMCs from blood, taken around two weeks before vaccination. The receptors come from a man in his fifties or sixties who received an inactivated influenza vaccine. CDR3s include the opening cysteine and the closing phenylalanine or tryptophan. D genes are given only for firm matches. Size values are once, few and many counts, or a class for expanded clones, and some rows have none.

J: TRBJ2-3
size: many
V: TRBV7-2
D: -
DNA: TGTGCCAGCAGCTTAGTCTCAACCCCCACAGATACGCAGTATTTT
CDR3: CASSLVSTPTDTQYF

J: TRBJ2-5
size: -
V: TRBV5-5
D: TRBD2
DNA: TGCGACAGCAGTCTTACTAGCGGGAGGGAAAAGCAAGAGACCCAGTACTTC
CDR3: CDSSLTSGREKQETQYF

J: TRBJ2-3
size: few
V: TRBV27
D: -
DNA: TGTGCCAGCAGTCTCGTGGATAGGGATGGTCTGTATTTT
CDR3: CASSLVDRDGLYF

J: TRBJ2-5
size: -
V: TRBV6-2/TRBV6-3
D: TRBD2
DNA: TGTGCCAGCAGCCGGGACTACGGGGAGACCCAGTACTTC
CDR3: CASSRDYGETQYF

J: TRBJ2-7
size: -
V: TRBV20-1
D: TRBD1
DNA: TGCAGTGGAGACAGGGGATCGAGCCACGAGCAGTACTTC
CDR3: CSGDRGSSHEQYF

J: TRBJ2-5
size: few
V: TRBV5-1
D: -
DNA: TGCGCCAGCAGCTCAGCCAGGGACGGTGAGACCCAGTACTTC
CDR3: CASSSARDGETQYF

J: TRBJ1-5
size: -
V: TRBV5-4
D: TRBD1
DNA: TGTGCCAGCAGCTGGGACAGGGATCAGCCCCAGCATTTT
CDR3: CASSWDRDQPQHF

J: TRBJ2-1
size: few
V: TRBV29-1
D: TRBD1
DNA: TGCAGCGTTGTCTGGACAGGGGGCTTTGTGGGGGCAAATGAGCAGTTCTTC
CDR3: CSVVWTGGFVGANEQFF

J: TRBJ2-1
size: -
V: TRBV6-4
D: TRBD1
DNA: TGTGCCAGCAGTGACCCGACAGGGGGATACAATGAGCAGTTCTTC
CDR3: CASSDPTGGYNEQFF

J: TRBJ2-1
size: few
V: TRBV10-3
D: TRBD2
DNA: TGTGCCATCAGTGGACTAGCGGGGGGCATAGGGACTGAGCAGTTCTTC
CDR3: CAISGLAGGIGTEQFF

J: TRBJ1-2
size: few
V: TRBV2
D: -
DNA: TGTGCCAGCAGTTCACAGGGAGAATTCGGCTACACCTTC
CDR3: CASSSQGEFGYTF

J: TRBJ2-5
size: -
V: TRBV11-2
D: TRBD2
DNA: TGTGCCAGCAGCTCCCCCTTGGCGGGGGGGCGTCTACCCCAGACCCAGTACTTC
CDR3: CASSSPLAGGRLPQTQYF

J: TRBJ2-1
size: -
V: TRBV9
D: TRBD2
DNA: TGTGCCAGCAGCGATAGCGGGAGTCCCTACAATGAGCAGTTCTTC
CDR3: CASSDSGSPYNEQFF

J: TRBJ2-7
size: -
V: TRBV7-9
D: TRBD2
DNA: TGTGCCAGCAGCTTAGAAGGGGAGGGGTGGGTGACCTACGAGCAGTACTTC
CDR3: CASSLEGEGWVTYEQYF

J: TRBJ2-5
size: -
V: TRBV20-1
D: -
DNA: TGCAGTGCTAGGAGGGGGACGGCCCAGGAGACCCAGTACTTC
CDR3: CSARRGTAQETQYF

J: TRBJ2-5
size: -
V: TRBV28
D: -
DNA: TGTGCCACCGACCGAGGGGGGGGGTACCAATTAAGGCCCGATGAGACCCAGTACTTC
CDR3: CATDRGGGYQLRPDETQYF

J: TRBJ1-4
size: many
V: TRBV5-1
D: -
DNA: TGCGCCAGCAGAAGGAAGTCGGGGGAAAAACTGTTTTTT
CDR3: CASRRKSGEKLFF

J: TRBJ2-3
size: few
V: TRBV2
D: -
DNA: TGTGCCAGCAACCCGAGACGGTACACAGATACGCAGTATTTT
CDR3: CASNPRRYTDTQYF

J: TRBJ2-3
size: -
V: TRBV7-3
D: -
DNA: TGTGCCAGCAGCTTGACCGGGGGTCGGGATACGCAGTATTTT
CDR3: CASSLTGGRDTQYF

J: TRBJ2-7
size: -
V: TRBV27
D: -
DNA: TGTGCCAGCAGTTTTCTCCCAGGGAGCTCCTACGAGCAGTACTTC
CDR3: CASSFLPGSSYEQYF

J: TRBJ1-2
size: once
V: TRBV3-1
D: TRBD1
DNA: TGTGCCAGCAGCAAAATTCGACAGGGAGACTATGGCTACACCTTC
CDR3: CASSKIRQGDYGYTF

J: TRBJ2-1
size: -
V: TRBV19
D: -
DNA: TGTGCCAGTAGTATGGGGCCGACGGCGCAGTTCTTC
CDR3: CASSMGPTAQFF

J: TRBJ2-5
size: many
V: TRBV5-1
D: -
DNA: TGTGCCAGCAGTTCGGGCCCGCAAGAGACCCAGTACTTC
CDR3: CASSSGPQETQYF

J: TRBJ2-2
size: few
V: TRBV5-1
D: -
DNA: TGCGCCAGCAGCCCGGAACTAGCGAACACCGGGGAGCTGTTTTTT
CDR3: CASSPELANTGELFF

J: TRBJ2-3
size: -
V: TRBV5-1
D: TRBD2
DNA: TGCGCCAGCAGCTCACAACTAGCGCCTAGCACAGATACGCAGTATTTT
CDR3: CASSSQLAPSTDTQYF

J: TRBJ2-1
size: -
V: TRBV5-1
D: TRBD2
DNA: TGCGCCAGCAGCGCGGGGGAGAACTACAATGAGCAGTTCTTC
CDR3: CASSAGENYNEQFF

J: TRBJ1-2
size: few
V: TRBV5-1
D: TRBD1
DNA: TGCGCCAGCAGCCGGGACAGCGATTATGGCTACACCTTC
CDR3: CASSRDSDYGYTF